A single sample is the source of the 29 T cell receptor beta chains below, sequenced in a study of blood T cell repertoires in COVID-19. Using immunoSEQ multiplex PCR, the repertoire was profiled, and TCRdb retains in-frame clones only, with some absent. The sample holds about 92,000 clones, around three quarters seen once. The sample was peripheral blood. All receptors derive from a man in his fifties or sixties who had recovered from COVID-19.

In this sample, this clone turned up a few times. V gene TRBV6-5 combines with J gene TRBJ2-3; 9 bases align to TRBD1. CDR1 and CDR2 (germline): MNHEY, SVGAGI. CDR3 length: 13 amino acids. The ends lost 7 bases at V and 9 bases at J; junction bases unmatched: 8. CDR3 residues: CASTGTGMNTQYF. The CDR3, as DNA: TGTGCCAGCACTGGGACAGGGATGAACACGCAGTATTTT.

The CDR3 region is CASSQDFNTDTQYF. In nucleotides, the CDR3 is TGTGCCAGCAGCCAAGATTTTAACACAGATACGCAGTATTTT. V and J are TRBV14 and TRBJ2-3; no firm D call. The CDR3 is 14 residues long. Trimming cost V 0 bases and J 2 bases, with 6 bases left between them. Germline CDR1 is SGHDN and CDR2 is FVKESK.

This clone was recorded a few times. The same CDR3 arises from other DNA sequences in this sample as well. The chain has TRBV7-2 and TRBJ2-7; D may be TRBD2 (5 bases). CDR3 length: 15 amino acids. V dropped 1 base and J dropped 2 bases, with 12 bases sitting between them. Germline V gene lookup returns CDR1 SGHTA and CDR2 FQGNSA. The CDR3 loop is CASSLVSGGPYEQYF. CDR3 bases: TGTGCCAGCAGCTTAGTCAGTGGAGGTCCCTACGAGCAGTACTTC.

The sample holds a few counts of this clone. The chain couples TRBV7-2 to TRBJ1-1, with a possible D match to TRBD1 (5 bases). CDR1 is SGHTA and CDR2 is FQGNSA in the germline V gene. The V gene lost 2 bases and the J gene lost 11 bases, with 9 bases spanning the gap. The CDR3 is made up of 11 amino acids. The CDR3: CASSLQGRAFF. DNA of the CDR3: TGTGCCAGCAGCTTACAGGGTAGGGCTTTCTTT.

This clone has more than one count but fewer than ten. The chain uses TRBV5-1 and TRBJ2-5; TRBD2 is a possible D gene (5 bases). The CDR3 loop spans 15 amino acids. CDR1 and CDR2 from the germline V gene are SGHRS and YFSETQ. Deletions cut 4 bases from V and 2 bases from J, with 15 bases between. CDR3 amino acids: CASSGGAAPQETQYF. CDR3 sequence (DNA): TGCGCCAGCAGCGGCGGAGCGGCACCTCAAGAGACCCAGTACTTC.

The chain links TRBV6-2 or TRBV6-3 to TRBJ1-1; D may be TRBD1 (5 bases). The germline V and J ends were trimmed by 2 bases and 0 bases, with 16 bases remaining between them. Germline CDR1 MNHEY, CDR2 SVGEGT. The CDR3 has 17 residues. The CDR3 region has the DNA TGTGCCAGCAGTTACCTCGGGGGTTGGCTGTTGAACACTGAAGCTTTCTTT. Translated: CASSYLGGWLLNTEAFF.

This CDR3 reads CASREGQGRGYVHF. The CDR3 bases are TGTGCCAGCAGGGAAGGACAGGGTCGCGGATACGTCCACTTT. This chain connects TRBV21-1 to TRBJ1-6; the D call of TRBD1 is as the table states it, not checked on the DNA. TRBV21-1 is given as a pseudogene. This CDR3 comprises 14 residues.

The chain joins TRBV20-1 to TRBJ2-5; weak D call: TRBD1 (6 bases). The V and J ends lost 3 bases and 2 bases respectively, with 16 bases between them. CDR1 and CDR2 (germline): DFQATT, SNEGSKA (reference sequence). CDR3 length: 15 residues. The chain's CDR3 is CSASQGHQLQETQYF. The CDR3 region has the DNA TGCAGTGCTAGTCAGGGGCACCAACTACAAGAGACCCAGTACTTC.

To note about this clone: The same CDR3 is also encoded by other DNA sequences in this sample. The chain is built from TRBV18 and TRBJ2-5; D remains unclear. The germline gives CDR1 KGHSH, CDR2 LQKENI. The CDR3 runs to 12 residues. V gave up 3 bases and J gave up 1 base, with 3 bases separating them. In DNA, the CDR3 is TGTGCCAGCTCACCCCTCCAAGAGACCCAGTACTTC. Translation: CASSPLQETQYF.

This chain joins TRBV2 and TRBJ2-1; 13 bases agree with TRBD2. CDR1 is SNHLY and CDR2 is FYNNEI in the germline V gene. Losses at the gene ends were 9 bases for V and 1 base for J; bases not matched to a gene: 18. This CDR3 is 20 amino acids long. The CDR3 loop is CASSPNPRTSGRGSYNEQFF. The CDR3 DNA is TGTGCCAGTAGCCCCAACCCGCGGACTAGCGGGAGAGGTTCCTACAATGAGCAGTTCTTC.

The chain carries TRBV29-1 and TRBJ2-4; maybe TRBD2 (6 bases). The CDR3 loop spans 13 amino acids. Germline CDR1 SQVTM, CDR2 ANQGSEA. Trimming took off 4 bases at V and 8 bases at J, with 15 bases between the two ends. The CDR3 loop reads CSVGRPTGDIQYF. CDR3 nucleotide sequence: TGCAGCGTTGGTCGACCAACGGGGGACATTCAGTACTTC.

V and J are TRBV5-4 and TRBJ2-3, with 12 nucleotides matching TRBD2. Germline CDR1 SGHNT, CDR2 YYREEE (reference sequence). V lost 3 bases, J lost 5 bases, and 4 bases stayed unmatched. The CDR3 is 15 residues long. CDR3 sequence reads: CASSSWTSGIDTQYF. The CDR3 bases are TGTGCCAGCAGCTCCTGGACTAGCGGGATAGATACGCAGTATTTT.

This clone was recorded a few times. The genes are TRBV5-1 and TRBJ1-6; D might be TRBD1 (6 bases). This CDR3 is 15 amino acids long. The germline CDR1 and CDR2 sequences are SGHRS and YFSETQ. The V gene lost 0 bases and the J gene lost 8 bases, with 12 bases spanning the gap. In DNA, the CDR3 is TGCGCCAGCAGCTTGGGGGGGGGCCGGGATTCACCCCTCCACTTT. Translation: CASSLGGGRDSPLHF.

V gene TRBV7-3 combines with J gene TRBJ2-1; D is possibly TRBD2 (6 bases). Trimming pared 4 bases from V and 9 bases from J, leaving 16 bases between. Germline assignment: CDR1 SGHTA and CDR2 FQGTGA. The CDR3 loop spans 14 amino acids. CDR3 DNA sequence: TGTGCCAGCAGCTCCCTTTCGCGGGATAGTGAGCAGTTCTTC. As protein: CASSSLSRDSEQFF.

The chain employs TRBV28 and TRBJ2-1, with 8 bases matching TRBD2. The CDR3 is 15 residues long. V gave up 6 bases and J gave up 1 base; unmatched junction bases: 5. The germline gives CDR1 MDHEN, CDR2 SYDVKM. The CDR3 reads CASSLGTRSYNEQFF. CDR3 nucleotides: TGTGCCAGCAGCCTAGGGACTAGGTCCTACAATGAGCAGTTCTTC.

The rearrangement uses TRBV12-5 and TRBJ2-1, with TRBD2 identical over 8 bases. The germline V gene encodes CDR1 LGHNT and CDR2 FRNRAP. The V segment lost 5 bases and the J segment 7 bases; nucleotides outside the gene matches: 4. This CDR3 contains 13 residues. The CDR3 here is CASGLGLVNEQFF. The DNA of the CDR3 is TGTGCTAGTGGTCTGGGACTAGTAAATGAGCAGTTCTTC.

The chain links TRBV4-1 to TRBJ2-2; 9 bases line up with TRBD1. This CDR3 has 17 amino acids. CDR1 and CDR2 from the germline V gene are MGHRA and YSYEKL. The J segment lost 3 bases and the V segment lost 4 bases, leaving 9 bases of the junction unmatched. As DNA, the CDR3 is TGCGCCAGCAGCCTGGCGACAGGGGGTAGCGACACCGGGGAGCTGTTTTTT. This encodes CASSLATGGSDTGELFF.

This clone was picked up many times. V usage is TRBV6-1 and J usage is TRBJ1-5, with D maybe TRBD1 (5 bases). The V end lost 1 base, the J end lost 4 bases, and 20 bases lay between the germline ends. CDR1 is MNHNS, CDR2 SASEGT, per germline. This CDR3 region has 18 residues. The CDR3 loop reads CASSEEDDSSFGNQPQHF. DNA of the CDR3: TGTGCCAGCAGTGAAGAGGATGACAGCTCCTTCGGAAATCAGCCCCAGCATTTT.

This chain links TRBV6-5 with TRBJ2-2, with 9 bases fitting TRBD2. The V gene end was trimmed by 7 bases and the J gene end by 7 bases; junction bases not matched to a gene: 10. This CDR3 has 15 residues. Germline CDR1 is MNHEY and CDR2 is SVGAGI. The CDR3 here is CASTVEAGGLGELFF. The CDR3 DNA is TGTGCCAGCACTGTTGAGGCGGGGGGGCTCGGGGAGCTGTTTTTT.

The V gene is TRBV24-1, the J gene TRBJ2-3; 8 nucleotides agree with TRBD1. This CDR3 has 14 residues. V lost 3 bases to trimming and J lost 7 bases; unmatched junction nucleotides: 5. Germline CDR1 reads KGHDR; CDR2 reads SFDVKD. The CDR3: CATSDGQGANTQYF. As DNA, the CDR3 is TGTGCCACCAGTGATGGGCAGGGGGCAAATACGCAGTATTTT.

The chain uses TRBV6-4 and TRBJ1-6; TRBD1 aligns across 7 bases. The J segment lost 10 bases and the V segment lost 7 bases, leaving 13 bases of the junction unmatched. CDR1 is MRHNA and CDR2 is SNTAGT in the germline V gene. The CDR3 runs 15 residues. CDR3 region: CASILSRTGYSPLHF. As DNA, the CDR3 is TGTGCCAGCATCCTCTCCCGGACAGGTTACTCACCCCTCCACTTT.

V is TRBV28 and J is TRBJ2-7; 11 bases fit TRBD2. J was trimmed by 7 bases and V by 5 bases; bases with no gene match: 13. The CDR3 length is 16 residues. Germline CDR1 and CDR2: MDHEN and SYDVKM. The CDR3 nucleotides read TGTGCCAGCAGTACACGTAGCGGGAGGGCCGTCTCTGAGCAGTACTTC. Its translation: CASSTRSGRAVSEQYF.

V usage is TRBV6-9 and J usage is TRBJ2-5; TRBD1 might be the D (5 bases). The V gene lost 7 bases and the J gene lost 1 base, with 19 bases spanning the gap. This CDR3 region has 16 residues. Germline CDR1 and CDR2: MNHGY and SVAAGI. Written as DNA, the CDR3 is TGTGCCAGCATCCTTTTGATCCAGGGATTCCAAGAGACCCAGTACTTC. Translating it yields CASILLIQGFQETQYF.

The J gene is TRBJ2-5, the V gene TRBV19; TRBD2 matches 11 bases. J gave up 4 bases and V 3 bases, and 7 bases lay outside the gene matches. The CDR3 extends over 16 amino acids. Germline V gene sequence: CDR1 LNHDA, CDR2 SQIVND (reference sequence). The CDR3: CASSISVAGGPETQYF. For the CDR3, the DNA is TGTGCCAGTAGTATCTCGGTAGCGGGGGGGCCAGAGACCCAGTACTTC.

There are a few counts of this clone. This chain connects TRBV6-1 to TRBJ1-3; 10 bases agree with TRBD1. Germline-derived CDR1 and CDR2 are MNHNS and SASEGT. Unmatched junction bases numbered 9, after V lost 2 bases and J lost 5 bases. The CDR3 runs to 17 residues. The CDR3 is CASSESLGQGDRNTIYF. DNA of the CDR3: TGTGCCAGCAGTGAAAGCTTAGGACAGGGGGATAGAAACACCATATATTTT.

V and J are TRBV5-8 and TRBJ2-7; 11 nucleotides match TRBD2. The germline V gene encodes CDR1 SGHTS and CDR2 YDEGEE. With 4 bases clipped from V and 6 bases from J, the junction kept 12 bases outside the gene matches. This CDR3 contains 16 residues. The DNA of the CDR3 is TGTGCCAGCAGCCTCGGAGTAGCGGGAGGGCCGACCGAGCAGTACTTC. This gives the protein CASSLGVAGGPTEQYF.

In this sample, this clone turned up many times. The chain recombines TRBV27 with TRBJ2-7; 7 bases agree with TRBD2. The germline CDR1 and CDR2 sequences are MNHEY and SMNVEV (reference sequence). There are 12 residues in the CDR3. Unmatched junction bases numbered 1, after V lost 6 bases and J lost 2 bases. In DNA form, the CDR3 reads TGTGCCAGCAGGCGGGGGACCTACGAGCAGTACTTC. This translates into CASRRGTYEQYF.

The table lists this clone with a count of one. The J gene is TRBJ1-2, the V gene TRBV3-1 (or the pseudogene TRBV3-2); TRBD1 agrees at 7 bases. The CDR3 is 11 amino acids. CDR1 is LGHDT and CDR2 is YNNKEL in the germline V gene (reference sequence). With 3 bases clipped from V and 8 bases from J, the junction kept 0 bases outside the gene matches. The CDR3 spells CASSQGQGYTF. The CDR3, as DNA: TGTGCCAGCAGCCAGGGACAGGGCTACACCTTC.

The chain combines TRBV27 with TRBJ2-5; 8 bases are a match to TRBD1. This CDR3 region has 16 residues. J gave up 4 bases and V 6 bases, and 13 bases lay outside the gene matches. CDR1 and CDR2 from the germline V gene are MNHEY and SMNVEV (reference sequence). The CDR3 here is CASREGRTGRGETQYF. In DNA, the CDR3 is TGTGCCAGCAGGGAAGGGCGGACAGGGCGGGGAGAGACCCAGTACTTC.